This entry features one T cell receptor (beta chain) sequence. The specificity of this receptor is unknown. Base-call qualities are not available, and no considerably larger clone is one nucleotide away. Other DNA sequences in the sample encode the same CDR3. Using the deep immunoSEQ assay, multiplex PCR amplified TCR CDR3 regions from genomic DNA. For each cell subset, the extracted genomic DNA was distributed evenly across all wells of several immunoSEQ 96-well plates, and each plate served as one replicate. For sorted subsets, 200 to 250 ng of genomic DNA, equivalent to roughly 30,000 T cell genomes, went into each replicate PCR. Purified libraries were measured with a Qubit 3.0 fluorometer, size-checked on a Bioanalyzer 2100, and measured again with the KAPA Library Quantification kit. A separate single-read 150-cycle Illumina NextSeq 550 flow cell was used to sequence each immunoSEQ 96-well plate. In the paper's pipeline: Because the immunoSEQ output held only junctional sequences and lacked quality scores, the filtering could not match the filtering applied to full-length reads. Sequences were annotated with PyIR, a Python wrapper for IgBLAST v1.9, using IMGT germline references to assign V/J genes and CDR3. Reads were removed for weak V/J assignments (E-value above 1e-6), missing CDR3, stop codons, out-of-frame junctions, or ambiguous translated residues. V3J clonotypes were defined as sequences sharing an identical inferred V gene, J gene, and CDR3 amino acid sequence. The percentage overlap between two repertoires was calculated by dividing the number of shared unique clonotypes by the size of the smaller repertoire. Repertoire richness was assessed with RTK rarefaction, the Chao1 estimator, and Recon v2.1 estimates of unobserved clonotypes. Generation probabilities were computed with OLGA for all TCRbeta clonotypes obtained by the gDNA method from a handful of donors. TCRdb retrieved this table from immuneACCESS and kept in-frame rearrangements only. Not all clones are present; in checked studies, unresolved V genes account for under half, and no reason is known for the remainder. That table supplies the V and J calls and clone size; D and trimming were determined from the DNA. The sample yields more than 2,000,000 clones; around 90% were counted once. The top ten constitute roughly 0.13% of the sample.

The donors were healthy, HIV-negative adults with no recently reported acute infections or vaccinations. Every donor was a Caucasian adult living in Nashville, Tennessee, USA. CD4+ T cells were enriched by magnetic negative selection; naive cells were then positively selected on CD45RA, and the negative fraction formed the memory subset. Blood was collected by leukapheresis, and PBMCs were isolated by Ficoll-Histopaque density gradient centrifugation and then cryopreserved in liquid nitrogen vapor phase. Analytical flow cytometry was used to check the purity and quantity of each magnetically sorted T cell population. From each sorted fraction, genomic DNA was isolated and quantified by UV absorbance on a Nanodrop 2000c. The data belong to a study of shared clonotypes between healthy human individuals (dated by TCRdb to 2020 to 2022). For the study in its entirety: The cohort comprised two women and three men aged 18 to 49 years. Each donor's leukapheresis produced roughly between about 0.9 and 9.5 billion PBMCs. For each donor, CD4 naive and CD4 memory were each run on three plates, CD8 naive on two plates, and CD8 memory on one plate. The study deeply sequenced blood TCR repertoires of five healthy adults to estimate repertoire size and the extent of clonotype sharing between individuals. To increase sequencing depth and limit assay-specific biases, TCR repertoire library preparation and sequencing were carried out by different laboratories using diverse techniques.

What the research found in general, with its limitations: Pairwise subsampling led to the expectation that sequencing depth would affect the degree of clonotype sharing among donors. Larger estimated clonotype richness was generally found for naive subsets than for memory subsets. Sampling was restricted to blood, and TCR repertoires in tissue are likely to differ from TCR repertoires in blood. Because the study included only a small number of donors, the genetic and exposure-history diversity represented was limited. When several donors were compared, the shared fraction of clonotypes was about 5% for naive CD4, less than 4% for naive CD8, 2% to 2.5% for memory CD4, and less than 0.5% for memory CD8. Clonotypes shared by all four sorted-subset donors showed higher generation probabilities than non-shared clonotypes. Rarefaction of sorted-subset datasets indicated incomplete sequencing despite the large sequencing depth.

Germline trimming amounts to 4 bases on V and 3 bases on J, with 1 as the count of junction bases outside the gene matches. According to the germline V gene (reference sequence), CDR1 reads SEHNR and CDR2 reads FQNEAQ. Measured from the cysteine to the phenylalanine, the CDR3 is 14 residues long. CDR3 DNA is the only sequence kept; it has 42 bases, read in frame from the first base. In this chain, TRBV7-9 is recombined with TRBJ2-7; 12 middle bases align to TRBD2. Sequencing input: naive CD4+ T cells sorted from blood. The intended sense of this specimen's cell subset or site label: CD45RA+ positively selected. This TCR was recovered from a man in his late teens or twenties in good health. In nucleotides, the sequence is TGTGCCAGCAGCTCGACTAGCGGGAGCTACGAGCAGTACTTC. It is translated as CASSSTSGSYEQYF.